These T cell receptor beta chains were read from a single sample in a study of blood T cells in healthy people across ages. TCRdb processed the 5' RACE reads anew with MiXCR; each CDR3 protein has one entry. The sample contains roughly 1.6 million distinct CDR3 sequences, 30% to 40% of which appear only once. The sample taken for sequencing was blood. The receptors here all came from a woman aged 25 to 39 in good health. Each CDR3 is given with its conserved first and last residue. D genes are given only for firm matches. Only part of the rows carry a size: once, few, many, or a class if the clone is expanded.

clone_size	v_call	j_call	d_call	cdr3_nt	cdr3_aa
few	TRBV7-9	TRBJ2-5	NA	TGTGCCAGCAGCATGTATGAGACCCAGTACTTC	CASSMYETQYF
NA	TRBV20-1	TRBJ1-1	NA	TGCAGGGCTCCCCTTGGGGGCACTGAAGCTTTCTTT	CRAPLGGTEAFF
many	TRBV29-1	TRBJ2-7	NA	TGCAGCGTTGCGAGCAACAGACCCCACGAGCAGTACTTC	CSVASNRPHEQYF
NA	TRBV5-1	TRBJ2-5	TRBD2	TGCGCCAGCAGCTATAGCGGGAGGGCGAAAGAGACCCAGTACTTC	CASSYSGRAKETQYF
few	TRBV10-3	TRBJ1-3	NA	TGTGCCATCAGTGATCCCAGAGGGGAAGCTGGAAACACCATATATTTT	CAISDPRGEAGNTIYF
many	TRBV7-6	TRBJ2-7	NA	TGCGCCAGCAGCCCCTTGGCAGGGACCTACGAGCAGTACTTC	CASSPLAGTYEQYF
NA	TRBV9	TRBJ2-1	TRBD2	TGTGCCAGCAGCGTACGAGCGGGAGGGGGGGATGAGCAGTTCTTC	CASSVRAGGGDEQFF
few	TRBV4-1	TRBJ1-1	NA	TGCGCCAGCAGCCAAGTTCTATCCGCGAGGGACAAGAACACTGAAGCTTTCTTT	CASSQVLSARDKNTEAFF
NA	TRBV7-2	TRBJ2-5	NA	TGTGCCAGCAGCTTTGCGGGGACGCCCCAGGAGACCCAGTACTTC	CASSFAGTPQETQYF
NA	TRBV4-1	TRBJ1-4	NA	TGCGCCACCTCAGACGGCTTGAGTGAAGAACTGTTTTTT	CATSDGLSEELFF
NA	TRBV20-1	TRBJ2-1	NA	TGCAGTGCTAGGTACTACAATGAGCAGTTCTTC	CSARYYNEQFF
NA	TRBV30	TRBJ1-1	NA	TGTGCCGGGATCAGGGGCCCGAGGACTGAAGCTTTCTTT	CAGIRGPRTEAFF
many	TRBV6-1	TRBJ1-1	NA	NA	CASSSGPATEAFF
many	TRBV3-1	TRBJ2-7	NA	TGTGCCAGCAGCCAAGGCCCCTCCTACGAGCAGTACTTC	CASSQGPSYEQYF
many	TRBV18	TRBJ2-6	TRBD1	TGTGCCAGCAGCCCGAACAGGGGCTCTGGGGCCAACGTCCTGACTTTC	CASSPNRGSGANVLTF
NA	TRBV20-1	TRBJ1-1	NA	TGCAGTGCTACTCTACAGGGACCCACTGAAGCTTTCTTT	CSATLQGPTEAFF
NA	TRBV5-1	TRBJ2-7	NA	TGCGCCAGCAGCTTGCAAACGGGGGATTCCTACGAGCAGTACTTC	CASSLQTGDSYEQYF
few	TRBV7-2	TRBJ2-2	NA	TGTGCCAGCAGCTTATCAACCCGAGGGACCGGGGAGCTGTTTTTT	CASSLSTRGTGELFF
NA	TRBV4-1	TRBJ2-4	NA	TGCGCCAGCAGCCCGGACAGGTGGAGGGACATTCAGTACTTC	CASSPDRWRDIQYF
NA	TRBV7-9	TRBJ2-6	TRBD1	TGTGCCAGCACCAACCCCCCACCTCAGGGGGCGAAAAAGGCTGGGGCCAACGTCCTGACTTTC	CASTNPPPQGAKKAGANVLTF
NA	TRBV6-5	TRBJ2-7	TRBD1	TGTGCCAGCAGTTACTCCCGGGACAGGACCTACGAGCAGTACTTC	CASSYSRDRTYEQYF
NA	TRBV7-7	TRBJ2-3	TRBD2	TGTGCCAGCAGCCTTAGCGGGGCACACACAGATACGCAGTATTTT	CASSLSGAHTDTQYF
NA	TRBV6-1	TRBJ1-5	TRBD1	TGTGCCAGCAGTGCGAGGACAGGGGCGTTCGGACAGCCCCAGCATTTT	CASSARTGAFGQPQHF
NA	TRBV7-2	TRBJ2-5	NA	TGTGCCAGCAGCCTTAGGGAGGAGCTCCAAGAGACCCAGTACTTC	CASSLREELQETQYF
few	TRBV12-3/TRBV12-4	TRBJ2-4	NA	TGTGCCAGCAGTCCCGGGGCCGCTTTGGAGCAGTACTTC	CASSPGAALEQYF
many	TRBV10-3	TRBJ2-1	TRBD1	TGTGCCATCAGTGGGGGACAGAGCTCCTACAATGAGCAGTTCTTC	CAISGGQSSYNEQFF
NA	TRBV20-1	TRBJ2-5	NA	TGCAGTGTAGGGGCTCGGGGACTCTTCGGCGAGACCCAGTACTTC	CSVGARGLFGETQYF
NA	TRBV13	TRBJ2-1	NA	TGTGCCAGCAGCTACCGTAGCGGTGAGCAGTTCTTC	CASSYRSGEQFF
many	TRBV5-1	TRBJ2-7	NA	TGCGCCAGCAGCCGCGACAGGCCCTACGAGCAGTACTTC	CASSRDRPYEQYF